Listed below are T cell receptor beta chains from one sample, sequenced in a study of cytomegalovirus exposure and HLA in healthy donors. The protocol was immunoSEQ multiplex PCR, while the TCRdb copy is restricted to in-frame clones and leaves out a portion. The sample holds roughly 200,000 clones, 65% to 90% seen once. The sample consisted of PBMCs. The source of these receptors is a woman aged 25 to 39 in good health and CMV-seronegative. Both conserved end residues are part of each CDR3. A D gene is named only where the DNA matches it firmly. Not every row has a clone size; where given, it reads once, few, many or a size class.

V: TRBV7-6; length: 13; D: .; J: TRBJ1-1; size: once; CDR3: CASSLQENTEAFF; DNA: TGTGCCAGCAGCTTACAGGAGAACACTGAAGCTTTCTTT
V: TRBV2; length: 14; D: TRBD2; J: TRBJ2-1; size: .; CDR3: CAIPVSGRAYEQFF; DNA: TGTGCCATCCCGGTTAGCGGGAGGGCCTATGAGCAGTTCTTC
V: TRBV11-2; length: 16; D: TRBD2; J: TRBJ2-1; size: few; CDR3: CASRYTSGGAPDEQFF; DNA: TGTGCCAGCAGGTATACTAGCGGGGGGGCCCCGGATGAGCAGTTCTTC
V: TRBV13; length: 16; D: TRBD1; J: TRBJ2-1; size: .; CDR3: CASSFSGQSINNEQFF; DNA: TGTGCCAGCAGCTTCTCGGGACAGTCAATCAACAATGAGCAGTTCTTC
V: TRBV10-1; length: 13; D: TRBD1; J: TRBJ2-3; size: .; CDR3: CASSEGTADTQYF; DNA: TGCGCCAGCAGTGAGGGGACAGCCGATACGCAGTATTTT
V: TRBV28; length: 14; D: TRBD1; J: TRBJ2-4; size: .; CDR3: CASSLIQGANIQYF; DNA: TGTGCCAGCAGTTTGATCCAGGGGGCGAACATTCAGTACTTC
V: TRBV4-2; length: 15; D: TRBD2; J: TRBJ2-1; size: .; CDR3: CASSQVSSGDNEQFF; DNA: TGTGCCAGCAGCCAAGTTTCTAGCGGGGACAATGAGCAGTTCTTC
V: TRBV5-1; length: 14; D: .; J: TRBJ1-1; size: few; CDR3: CASSLELGDTEAFF; DNA: TGCGCCAGCAGCTTGGAACTGGGAGACACTGAAGCTTTCTTT
V: TRBV5-4; length: 13; D: .; J: TRBJ2-7; size: .; CDR3: CASSFGWSYEQYF; DNA: TGTGCCAGCAGCTTTGGCTGGTCCTACGAGCAGTACTTC
V: TRBV6-5; length: 14; D: .; J: TRBJ2-7; size: .; CDR3: CASSYAQGGHEQYF; DNA: TGTGCCAGCAGTTACGCACAGGGTGGTCACGAGCAGTACTTC
V: TRBV30; length: 15; D: .; J: TRBJ1-3; size: .; CDR3: CASSLTGNSGNTIYF; DNA: TGTGCCTCTAGCCTGACAGGAAACTCTGGAAACACCATATATTTT
V: TRBV5-6; length: 14; D: TRBD1; J: TRBJ2-7; size: few; CDR3: CASSLHRGRDEQYF; DNA: TGTGCCAGCAGCTTGCACAGGGGGCGGGACGAGCAGTACTTC
V: TRBV5-4; length: 17; D: TRBD2; J: TRBJ2-5; size: .; CDR3: CASSPGTSGRASETQYF; DNA: TGTGCCAGCAGCCCAGGGACTAGCGGGAGGGCCTCAGAGACCCAGTACTTC
V: TRBV5-6; length: 15; D: TRBD1; J: TRBJ1-1; size: once; CDR3: CASSWFQGGNTEAFF; DNA: TGTGCCAGCAGCTGGTTTCAGGGGGGGAACACTGAAGCTTTCTTT
V: TRBV5-6; length: 13; D: .; J: TRBJ2-7; size: few; CDR3: CASSLRRLYEQYF; DNA: TGTGCCAGCAGCTTGAGGCGGCTCTACGAGCAGTACTTC
V: TRBV5-6; length: 13; D: .; J: TRBJ2-7; size: .; CDR3: CASILRGTYEQYF; DNA: TGTGCCAGCATCTTAAGGGGAACCTACGAGCAGTACTTC
V: TRBV14; length: 16; D: .; J: TRBJ1-3; size: .; CDR3: CASSQGVDSSGNTIYF; DNA: TGTGCCAGCAGCCAAGGGGTGGACAGCTCTGGAAACACCATATATTTT
V: TRBV10-3; length: 14; D: .; J: TRBJ1-1; size: .; CDR3: CAISTEIRGTEAFF; DNA: TGTGCCATCAGCACTGAGATTAGGGGGACTGAAGCTTTCTTT
V: TRBV15; length: 14; D: TRBD1; J: TRBJ2-7; size: once; CDR3: CATSRDRGLYEQYF; DNA: TGTGCCACCAGCAGAGACAGGGGGCTTTACGAGCAGTACTTC
V: TRBV5-1; length: 17; D: TRBD2; J: TRBJ2-3; size: .; CDR3: CASSDSGGARGTDTQYF; DNA: TGCGCCAGCAGCGATAGCGGGGGGGCCCGGGGCACAGATACGCAGTATTTT
V: TRBV2; length: 12; D: .; J: TRBJ2-2; size: few; CDR3: CATLDSTGELFF; DNA: TGTGCCACGTTAGACAGCACCGGGGAGCTGTTTTTT
V: TRBV10-3; length: 14; D: TRBD1; J: TRBJ2-7; size: .; CDR3: CAISEGAGGVEQYF; DNA: TGTGCCATCAGTGAGGGGGCAGGGGGCGTCGAGCAGTACTTC
V: TRBV7-2; length: 12; D: .; J: TRBJ1-1; size: .; CDR3: CASSYNRAEAFF; DNA: TGTGCCAGCAGTTATAACAGGGCTGAAGCTTTCTTT
V: TRBV6-5; length: 15; D: .; J: TRBJ2-7; size: .; CDR3: CASRDLAGSGDEQYF; DNA: TGTGCCAGCAGAGATCTAGCTGGGTCTGGCGACGAGCAGTACTTC
V: TRBV27; length: 15; D: TRBD2; J: TRBJ2-1; size: few; CDR3: CASSQLAGVGNEQFF; DNA: TGTGCCAGCAGTCAGCTAGCGGGAGTGGGCAATGAGCAGTTCTTC
V: TRBV15; length: 16; D: TRBD2; J: TRBJ2-1; size: .; CDR3: CATSRGTSGSYNEQFF; DNA: TGTGCCACCAGCAGGGGGACTAGCGGTTCCTACAATGAGCAGTTCTTC
V: TRBV7-9; length: 13; D: .; J: TRBJ2-1; size: .; CDR3: CASSLGRSNEQFF; DNA: TGTGCCAGCAGCTTAGGAAGGAGCAATGAGCAGTTCTTC
V: TRBV27; length: 14; D: TRBD1; J: TRBJ1-5; size: .; CDR3: CASSPRDSWQPQHF; DNA: TGTGCCAGCAGTCCCCGGGACAGTTGGCAGCCCCAGCATTTT
V: TRBV19; length: 15; D: TRBD1; J: TRBJ2-5; size: .; CDR3: CASSIGQGGYGTQYF; DNA: TGTGCCAGTAGTATAGGACAGGGGGGTTATGGGACCCAGTACTTC
V: TRBV21-1; length: 13; D: .; J: TRBJ1-1; size: once; CDR3: CASSQQGWTEAFF; DNA: TGTGCCAGCAGCCAACAGGGGTGGACTGAAGCTTTCTTT
V: TRBV7-8; length: 16; D: .; J: TRBJ2-5; size: .; CDR3: CASSLTGSIVEETQYF; DNA: TGTGCCAGCAGCTTAACAGGGTCAATAGTAGAGGAGACCCAGTACTTC
V: TRBV6-1; length: 14; D: .; J: TRBJ2-7; size: .; CDR3: CASSGFQGQYEQYF; DNA: TGTGCCAGCAGTGGGTTTCAGGGTCAATACGAGCAGTACTTC
V: TRBV5-1; length: 14; D: .; J: TRBJ1-2; size: .; CDR3: CASSLEAPNYGYTF; DNA: TGCGCCAGCAGCTTAGAAGCCCCTAACTATGGCTACACCTTC
V: TRBV5-6; length: 15; D: TRBD2; J: TRBJ2-7; size: .; CDR3: CASSPLAGGSYEQYF; DNA: TGTGCCAGCAGCCCACTAGCGGGAGGCTCCTACGAGCAGTACTTC